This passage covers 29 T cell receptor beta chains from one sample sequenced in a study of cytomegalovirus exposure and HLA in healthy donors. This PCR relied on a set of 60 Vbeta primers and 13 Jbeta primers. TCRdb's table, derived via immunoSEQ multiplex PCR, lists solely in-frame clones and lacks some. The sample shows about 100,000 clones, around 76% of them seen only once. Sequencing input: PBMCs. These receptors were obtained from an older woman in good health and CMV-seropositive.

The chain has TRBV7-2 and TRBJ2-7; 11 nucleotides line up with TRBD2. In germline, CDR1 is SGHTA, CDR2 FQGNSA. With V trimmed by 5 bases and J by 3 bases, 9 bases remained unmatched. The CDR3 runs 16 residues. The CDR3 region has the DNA TGTGCCAGCAGCACCGCGGGGGGACTAGCGGACTACGAGCAGTACTTC. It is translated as CASSTAGGLADYEQYF.

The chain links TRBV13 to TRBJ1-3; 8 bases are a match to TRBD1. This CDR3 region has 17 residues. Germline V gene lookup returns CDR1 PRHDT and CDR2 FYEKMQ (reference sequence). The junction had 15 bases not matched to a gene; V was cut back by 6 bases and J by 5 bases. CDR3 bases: TGTGCCAGCAGGGCGACCGGGACAGGCTTTCTCCGAAACACCATATATTTT. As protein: CASRATGTGFLRNTIYF.

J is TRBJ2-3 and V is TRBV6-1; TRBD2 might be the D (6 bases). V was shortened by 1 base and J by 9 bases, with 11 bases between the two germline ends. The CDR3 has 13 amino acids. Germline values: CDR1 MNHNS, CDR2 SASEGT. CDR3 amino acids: CASSEGGTPTQYF. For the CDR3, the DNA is TGTGCCAGCAGTGAAGGGGGGACTCCAACGCAGTATTTT.

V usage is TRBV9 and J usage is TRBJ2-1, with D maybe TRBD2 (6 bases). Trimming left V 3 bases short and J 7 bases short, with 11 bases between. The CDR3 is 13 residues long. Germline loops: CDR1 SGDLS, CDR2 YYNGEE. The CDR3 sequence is CASSAGVRNEQFF. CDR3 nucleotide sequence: TGTGCCAGCAGCGCGGGAGTACGGAATGAGCAGTTCTTC.

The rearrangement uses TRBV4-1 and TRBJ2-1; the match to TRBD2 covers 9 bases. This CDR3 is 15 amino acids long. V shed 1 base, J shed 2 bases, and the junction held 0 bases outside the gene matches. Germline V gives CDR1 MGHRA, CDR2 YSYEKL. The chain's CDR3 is CASSQGLAAYNEQFF. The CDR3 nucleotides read TGCGCCAGCAGCCAAGGACTAGCGGCCTACAATGAGCAGTTCTTC.

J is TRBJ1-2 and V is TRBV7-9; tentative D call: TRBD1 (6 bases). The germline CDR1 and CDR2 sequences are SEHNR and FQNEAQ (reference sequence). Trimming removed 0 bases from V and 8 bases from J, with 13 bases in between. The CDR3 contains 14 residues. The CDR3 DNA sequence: TGTGCCAGCAGCTTAGCAAACAGGGATCAAGGCTACACCTTC. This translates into CASSLANRDQGYTF.

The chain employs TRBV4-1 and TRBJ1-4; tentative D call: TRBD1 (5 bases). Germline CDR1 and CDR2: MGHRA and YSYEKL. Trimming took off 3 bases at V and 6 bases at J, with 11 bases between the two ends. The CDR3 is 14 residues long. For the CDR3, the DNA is TGCGCCAGCAGCCATGGAGGAGGGGATGAAAAACTGTTTTTT. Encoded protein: CASSHGGGDEKLFF.

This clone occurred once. CDR3 amino acids: CASSPQTGGSEQYF. CDR3 bases: TGTGCCAGCAGCCCCCAGACAGGGGGCTCAGAGCAGTACTTC. The V and J genes are TRBV5-4 and TRBJ2-7, with 10 nucleotides matching TRBD1. The V gene's germline CDR1 is SGHNT and CDR2 YYREEE (reference sequence). The CDR3 extends over 14 amino acids. The ends lost 4 bases at V and 7 bases at J; junction bases unmatched: 8.

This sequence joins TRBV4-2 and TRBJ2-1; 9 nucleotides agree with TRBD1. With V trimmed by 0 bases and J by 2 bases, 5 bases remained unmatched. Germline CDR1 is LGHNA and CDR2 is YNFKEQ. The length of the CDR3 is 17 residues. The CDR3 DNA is TGTGCCAGCAGCCAAGATTGGGGACAGGGACCCTACAATGAGCAGTTCTTC. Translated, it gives CASSQDWGQGPYNEQFF.

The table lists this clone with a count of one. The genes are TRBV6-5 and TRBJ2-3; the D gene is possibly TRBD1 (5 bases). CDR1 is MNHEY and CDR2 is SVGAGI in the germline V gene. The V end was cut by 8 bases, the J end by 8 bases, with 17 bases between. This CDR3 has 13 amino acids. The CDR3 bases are TGTGCCAGCTGGAACAGGCTGCCCGGTACGCAGTATTTT. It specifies CASWNRLPGTQYF.

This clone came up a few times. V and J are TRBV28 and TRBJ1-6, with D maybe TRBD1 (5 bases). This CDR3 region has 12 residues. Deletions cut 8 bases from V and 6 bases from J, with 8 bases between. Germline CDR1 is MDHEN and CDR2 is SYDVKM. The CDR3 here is CASLRVNSPLHF. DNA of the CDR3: TGTGCCAGCCTCAGGGTTAATTCACCCCTCCACTTT.

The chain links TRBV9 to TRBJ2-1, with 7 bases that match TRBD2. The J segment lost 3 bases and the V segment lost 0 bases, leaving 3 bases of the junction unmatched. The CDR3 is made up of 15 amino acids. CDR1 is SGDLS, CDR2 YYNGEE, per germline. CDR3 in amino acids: CASSVGSGNYNEQFF. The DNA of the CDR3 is TGTGCCAGCAGCGTAGGGAGCGGGAACTACAATGAGCAGTTCTTC.

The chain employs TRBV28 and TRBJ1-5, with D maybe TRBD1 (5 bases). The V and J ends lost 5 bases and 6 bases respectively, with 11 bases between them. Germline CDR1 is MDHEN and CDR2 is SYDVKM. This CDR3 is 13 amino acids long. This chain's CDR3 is CASSPGIIQPQHF. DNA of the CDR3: TGTGCCAGCAGTCCAGGGATAATTCAGCCCCAGCATTTT.

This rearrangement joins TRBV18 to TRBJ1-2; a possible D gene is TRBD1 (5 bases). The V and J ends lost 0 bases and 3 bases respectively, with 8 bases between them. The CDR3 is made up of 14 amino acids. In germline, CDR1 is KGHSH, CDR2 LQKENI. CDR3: CASSPPLGHYGYTF. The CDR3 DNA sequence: TGTGCCAGCTCACCACCGCTGGGGCACTATGGCTACACCTTC.

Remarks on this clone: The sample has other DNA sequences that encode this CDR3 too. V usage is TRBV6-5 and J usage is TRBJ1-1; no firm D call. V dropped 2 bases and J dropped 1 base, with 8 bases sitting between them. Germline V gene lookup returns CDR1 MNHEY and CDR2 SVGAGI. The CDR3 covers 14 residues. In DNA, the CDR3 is TGTGCCAGCAGTTACGAGGCCCGGAACACTGAAGCTTTCTTT. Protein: CASSYEARNTEAFF.

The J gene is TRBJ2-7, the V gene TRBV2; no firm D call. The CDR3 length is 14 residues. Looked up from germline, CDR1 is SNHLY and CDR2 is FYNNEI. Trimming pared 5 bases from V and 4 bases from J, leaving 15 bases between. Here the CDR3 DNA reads TGTGCCAGCAGTCGTGACTTAGCCCAGTACGAGCAGTACTTC. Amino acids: CASSRDLAQYEQYF.

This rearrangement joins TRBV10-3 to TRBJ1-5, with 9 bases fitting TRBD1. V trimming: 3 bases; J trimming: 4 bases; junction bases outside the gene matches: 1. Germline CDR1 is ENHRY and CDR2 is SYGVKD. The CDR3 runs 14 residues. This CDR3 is CAISEQGANQPQHF. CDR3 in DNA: TGTGCCATCAGTGAACAGGGGGCAAATCAGCCCCAGCATTTT.

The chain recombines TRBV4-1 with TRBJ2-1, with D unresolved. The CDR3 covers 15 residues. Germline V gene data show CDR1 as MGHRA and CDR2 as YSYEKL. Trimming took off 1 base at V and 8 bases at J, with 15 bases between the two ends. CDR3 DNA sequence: TGCGCCAGCAGCCAAGTGGCCAGAGGCGAGTATGAGCAGTTCTTC. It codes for CASSQVARGEYEQFF.

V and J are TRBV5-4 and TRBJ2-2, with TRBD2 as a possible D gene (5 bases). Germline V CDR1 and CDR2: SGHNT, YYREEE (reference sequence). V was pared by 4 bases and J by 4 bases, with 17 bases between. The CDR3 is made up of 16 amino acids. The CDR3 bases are TGTGCCAGCAGCCCTCAGTCGAGCGGTCGCACCGGGGAGCTGTTTTTT. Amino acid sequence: CASSPQSSGRTGELFF.

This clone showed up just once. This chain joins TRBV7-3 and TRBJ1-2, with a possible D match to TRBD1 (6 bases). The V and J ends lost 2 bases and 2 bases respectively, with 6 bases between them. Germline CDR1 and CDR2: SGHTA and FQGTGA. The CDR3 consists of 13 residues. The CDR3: CASSLQGNYGYTF. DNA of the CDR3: TGTGCCAGCAGCTTACAGGGGAACTATGGCTACACCTTC.

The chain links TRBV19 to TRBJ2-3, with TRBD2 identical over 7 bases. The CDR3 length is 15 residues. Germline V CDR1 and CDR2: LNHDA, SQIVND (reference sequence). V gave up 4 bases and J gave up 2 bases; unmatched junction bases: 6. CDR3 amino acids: CASSTGLAATDTQYF. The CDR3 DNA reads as TGTGCCAGTAGTACCGGTCTAGCGGCCACAGATACGCAGTATTTT.

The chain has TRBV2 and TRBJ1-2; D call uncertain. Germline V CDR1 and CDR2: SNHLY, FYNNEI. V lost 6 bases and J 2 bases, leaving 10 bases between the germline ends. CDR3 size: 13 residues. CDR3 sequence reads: CASSDQLNYGYTF. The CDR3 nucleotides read TGTGCCAGCAGCGATCAGTTAAACTATGGCTACACCTTC.

The CDR3 is CASSRDKSYEQYF. The CDR3, as DNA: TGCGCCAGCTCGAGGGACAAGTCCTACGAGCAGTACTTC. The genes are TRBV5-1 and TRBJ2-7, with a possible D match to TRBD1 (6 bases). Per the germline V gene, CDR1 is SGHRS and CDR2 is YFSETQ. The V end lost 7 bases, the J end lost 1 base, and 12 bases lay between the germline ends. CDR3 size: 13 residues.

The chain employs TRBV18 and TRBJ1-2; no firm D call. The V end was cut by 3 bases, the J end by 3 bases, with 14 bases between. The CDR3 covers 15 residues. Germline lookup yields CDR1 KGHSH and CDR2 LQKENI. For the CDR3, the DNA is TGTGCCAGCTCACCCCGTGGAGGAAGCCACTATGGCTACACCTTC. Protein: CASSPRGGSHYGYTF. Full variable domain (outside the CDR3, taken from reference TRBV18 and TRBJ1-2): NAGVMQNPRHLVRRRGQEARLRCSPMKGHSHVYWYRQLPEEGLKFMVYLQKENIIDESGMPKERFSAEFPKEGPSILRIQQVVRGDSAAYFCASSPRGGSHYGYTFGSGTRLTVV.

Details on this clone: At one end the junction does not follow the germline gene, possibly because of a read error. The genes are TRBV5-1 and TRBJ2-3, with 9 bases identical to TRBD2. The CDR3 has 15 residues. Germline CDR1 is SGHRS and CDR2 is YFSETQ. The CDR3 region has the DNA TGCGCCAGCAGCTCTAGCGGGACAGCCACAGGTACGCAGTATTTT. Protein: CASSSSGTATGTQYF.

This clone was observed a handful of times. The CDR3 spells CASSPETGGNQPQHF. The CDR3 DNA sequence: TGCGCCAGCAGCCCTGAGACAGGGGGAAATCAGCCCCAGCATTTT. V usage is TRBV5-1 and J usage is TRBJ1-5; TRBD1 matches 9 bases. Germline V gives CDR1 SGHRS, CDR2 YFSETQ. V lost 4 bases to trimming and J lost 4 bases; unmatched junction nucleotides: 6. The CDR3 is 15 amino acids.

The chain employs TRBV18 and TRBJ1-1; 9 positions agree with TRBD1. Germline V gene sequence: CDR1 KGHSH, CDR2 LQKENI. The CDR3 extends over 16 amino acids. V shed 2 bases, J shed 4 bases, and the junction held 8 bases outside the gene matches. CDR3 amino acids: CASSPGPGQGGTEAFF. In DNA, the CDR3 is TGTGCCAGCTCACCAGGCCCGGGACAGGGAGGCACTGAAGCTTTCTTT.

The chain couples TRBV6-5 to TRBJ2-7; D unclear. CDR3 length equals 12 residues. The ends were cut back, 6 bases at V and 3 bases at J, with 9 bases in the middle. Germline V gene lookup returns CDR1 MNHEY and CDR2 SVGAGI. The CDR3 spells CASSPVSYEQYF. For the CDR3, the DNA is TGTGCCAGCAGCCCGGTGAGCTACGAGCAGTACTTC.

This CDR3 reads CASSQDLVLRGSNTGELFF. CDR3 bases: TGCGCCAGCAGCCAAGATCTTGTGCTCAGGGGTTCGAACACCGGGGAGCTGTTTTTT. V is TRBV4-1 and J is TRBJ2-2; maybe TRBD1 (6 bases). With 0 bases removed from V and 0 bases from J, the gap between germline ends came to 17 bases. CDR1 and CDR2 (germline): MGHRA, YSYEKL. The CDR3 totals 19 residues.